A selection of T cell receptor beta chains follows, all from one sample in a study of T-cell reconstitution after alpha-beta-depleted transplantation in children. TCRdb independently ran MiXCR on the PCR reads; one entry per CDR3 protein. The sample carries 450,000 to 700,000 distinct CDR3 sequences, around 27% recorded once. Sequenced material: PBMCs, taken before TCRalphabeta/CD19-depleted stem cell transplant. The source of these receptors is a boy under two years old with Wiskott-Aldrich syndrome, due to receive a stem cell transplant. CDR3s include the opening cysteine and the closing phenylalanine or tryptophan. Each record gives: D gene, J gene, clone size, V gene, CDR3 protein, CDR3 DNA. D genes are given only for firm matches. Some rows mark clone size as missing; the rest say once, few, many or name a class of expanded clone.

d_gene: NA; j_gene: TRBJ2-1; abundance: few; v_gene: TRBV12-3/TRBV12-4; CDR3aa: CASSLVRVGEQFF; CDR3nt: TGTGCCAGCAGTTTAGTTAGAGTAGGTGAGCAGTTCTTC
d_gene: TRBD2; j_gene: TRBJ2-1; abundance: NA; v_gene: TRBV5-1; CDR3aa: CASSSGTRLAGGPFNEQFF; CDR3nt: TGCGCCAGCAGCTCGGGTACTAGGCTAGCGGGAGGGCCGTTCAATGAGCAGTTCTTC
d_gene: NA; j_gene: TRBJ2-3; abundance: few; v_gene: TRBV7-2; CDR3aa: CASSFGQDTQYF; CDR3nt: TGTGCCAGCAGCTTCGGACAAGATACGCAGTATTTT
d_gene: TRBD1; j_gene: TRBJ2-1; abundance: few; v_gene: TRBV3-1; CDR3aa: CASSLGQGSSYNEQFF; CDR3nt: TGTGCCAGCAGCCTGGGACAGGGGAGCTCCTACAATGAGCAGTTCTTC
d_gene: NA; j_gene: TRBJ1-4; abundance: NA; v_gene: TRBV5-1; CDR3aa: CASSPSGVGSELFF; CDR3nt: TGCGCCAGCAGCCCATCTGGGGTGGGCTCAGAACTGTTTTTT
d_gene: NA; j_gene: TRBJ2-7; abundance: few; v_gene: TRBV5-6; CDR3aa: CASSFGPSATYEQYF; CDR3nt: TGTGCCAGCAGCTTTGGTCCTAGCGCGACCTACGAGCAGTACTTC
d_gene: TRBD2; j_gene: TRBJ2-3; abundance: few; v_gene: TRBV4-2; CDR3aa: CASSRNLLAGGLVSTDTQYF; CDR3nt: TGTGCCAGCAGCCGCAACCTCCTTGCGGGAGGTCTGGTAAGCACAGATACGCAGTATTTT
d_gene: NA; j_gene: TRBJ2-5; abundance: NA; v_gene: TRBV6-2/TRBV6-3; CDR3aa: CASSYSATSFRGTETQYF; CDR3nt: TGTGCCAGCAGTTACTCGGCGACATCATTCAGGGGCACGGAGACCCAGTACTTC
d_gene: NA; j_gene: TRBJ1-1; abundance: few; v_gene: TRBV28; CDR3aa: CASSLLVVLGHENTEAFF; CDR3nt: TGTGCCAGCAGTTTATTAGTCGTTCTGGGGCATGAGAACACTGAAGCTTTCTTT
d_gene: TRBD2; j_gene: TRBJ2-7; abundance: few; v_gene: TRBV29-1; CDR3aa: CSVDGLGGYEQYF; CDR3nt: TGCAGCGTTGATGGACTAGGAGGCTACGAGCAGTACTTC
d_gene: TRBD1; j_gene: TRBJ2-7; abundance: NA; v_gene: TRBV29-1; CDR3aa: CSVSGTGAYEQYF; CDR3nt: TGCAGCGTTTCCGGGACAGGGGCCTACGAGCAGTACTTC
d_gene: NA; j_gene: TRBJ2-5; abundance: NA; v_gene: TRBV25-1; CDR3aa: CASSDAPVAGVETQYF; CDR3nt: TGTGCCAGCAGTGATGCCCCCGTAGCAGGGGTCGAGACCCAGTACTTC
d_gene: TRBD2; j_gene: TRBJ2-3; abundance: few; v_gene: TRBV11-2; CDR3aa: CASSLSVAGGRSDTQYF; CDR3nt: TGTGCCAGCAGCTTATCGGTAGCGGGAGGGAGATCAGATACGCAGTATTTT
d_gene: TRBD2; j_gene: TRBJ2-2; abundance: few; v_gene: TRBV12-3/TRBV12-4; CDR3aa: CASTLRLAGATGELFF; CDR3nt: TGTGCCAGCACCCTAAGACTAGCGGGAGCCACCGGGGAGCTGTTTTTT
d_gene: NA; j_gene: TRBJ1-4; abundance: NA; v_gene: TRBV5-1; CDR3aa: CASSLEHEKLFF; CDR3nt: TGTGCCAGCAGCTTGGAGCATGAAAAACTGTTTTTT
d_gene: TRBD1; j_gene: TRBJ2-3; abundance: few; v_gene: TRBV5-1; CDR3aa: CASSLDRVEDTQYF; CDR3nt: TGCGCCAGCAGCCTCGACAGGGTGGAAGATACGCAGTATTTT
d_gene: TRBD2; j_gene: TRBJ2-5; abundance: many; v_gene: TRBV19; CDR3aa: CASSRGLAGQETQYF; CDR3nt: TGTGCCAGTAGTCGGGGACTAGCGGGACAAGAGACCCAGTACTTC
d_gene: NA; j_gene: TRBJ1-2; abundance: NA; v_gene: TRBV5-1; CDR3aa: CASSLGAGDGYTF; CDR3nt: TGCGCCAGCAGCTTGGGTGCAGGGGATGGCTACACCTTC
d_gene: TRBD2; j_gene: TRBJ2-1; abundance: NA; v_gene: TRBV20-1; CDR3aa: CSASPLAGLYNEQFF; CDR3nt: TGCAGTGCTTCCCCACTAGCGGGGCTTTACAATGAGCAGTTCTTC
d_gene: NA; j_gene: TRBJ2-1; abundance: NA; v_gene: TRBV5-1; CDR3aa: CASKGNEQFF; CDR3nt: TGCGCCAGCAAGGGGAATGAGCAGTTCTTC
d_gene: NA; j_gene: TRBJ2-1; abundance: NA; v_gene: TRBV5-1; CDR3aa: CASSAGDWYYNEQFF; CDR3nt: TGCGCCAGCAGCGCTGGAGACTGGTACTACAATGAGCAGTTCTTC
d_gene: TRBD2; j_gene: TRBJ2-1; abundance: few; v_gene: TRBV7-3; CDR3aa: CASSLSLAGNEQFF; CDR3nt: TGTGCCAGCAGCTTAAGCCTAGCGGGCAATGAGCAGTTCTTC
d_gene: NA; j_gene: TRBJ2-1; abundance: few; v_gene: TRBV11-2; CDR3aa: CASSIRPGLGGNNEQFF; CDR3nt: TGTGCCAGCAGTATCCGACCGGGACTTGGGGGAAACAATGAGCAGTTCTTC
d_gene: NA; j_gene: TRBJ1-2; abundance: few; v_gene: TRBV5-6; CDR3aa: CASSRRGAKFGYTF; CDR3nt: TGTGCCAGCAGCAGGAGGGGCGCGAAGTTTGGCTACACCTTC
d_gene: TRBD1; j_gene: TRBJ2-1; abundance: few; v_gene: TRBV27; CDR3aa: CASSRGPFVPYNEQFF; CDR3nt: TGTGCCAGCAGTAGGGGGCCCTTCGTCCCCTACAATGAGCAGTTCTTC
d_gene: NA; j_gene: TRBJ2-3; abundance: few; v_gene: TRBV28; CDR3aa: CASSLWDMRQDTQYF; CDR3nt: TGTGCCAGCAGTTTATGGGATATGCGGCAAGATACGCAGTATTTT
d_gene: TRBD2; j_gene: TRBJ2-1; abundance: NA; v_gene: TRBV6-5; CDR3aa: CASSYSKREPSYNEQFF; CDR3nt: TGTGCCAGCAGTTACTCTAAGCGGGAGCCCTCCTACAATGAGCAGTTCTTC
d_gene: TRBD1; j_gene: TRBJ1-1; abundance: many; v_gene: TRBV5-1; CDR3aa: CASSFGTGENTEAFF; CDR3nt: TGCGCCAGCAGCTTCGGGACAGGGGAGAACACTGAAGCTTTCTTT
d_gene: NA; j_gene: TRBJ1-1; abundance: NA; v_gene: TRBV29-1; CDR3aa: CSVAERGGTEAFF; CDR3nt: TGCAGCGTCGCCGAGAGGGGGGGCACTGAAGCTTTCTTT